The subject of this entry is one TCR beta chain. This specimen comes from a study of blood T cell repertoires in COVID-19. Study in general: Samples representing acute and convalescent COVID-19 were sourced from the United States, Italy and Spain.

In the study's own analysis: From reference gene primer amplification, estimates of nucleated cell counts were derived. TCRdb's table, derived via immunoSEQ multiplex PCR, lists solely in-frame clones and lacks some. V and J calls and clone size come straight from that table; D and trimming were deduced from the DNA. The table has approximately 97,000 clones, 65% to 90% seen once. CDR1 and CDR2 from the germline V gene are LNHDA and SQIVND (reference sequence). Trimming removed 6 bases from V and 0 bases from J, with 11 bases in between. The CDR3 contains 14 residues. The receptor was isolated from a woman of 80 years or more with acute or convalescent COVID-19. Sequencing was done on a sample of peripheral blood. V usage is TRBV19 and J usage is TRBJ1-2; D is unresolved. The CDR3 here is CASSSYGANYGYTF. CDR3 nucleotides: TGTGCCAGTAGCTCTTACGGGGCTAACTATGGCTACACCTTC.